Shown below are 20 T cell receptor beta chains from a single sample sequenced in a study of post-analysis software for immune sequencing data. These receptors are not linked to any known antigen. Unique molecular identifiers were carried by the TCR beta cDNA libraries. TCRdb re-called the PCR reads through MiXCR, storing one row per CDR3 protein. The sample yields some 500,000 distinct CDR3 sequences, under 55% seen once. Study-wide results and limits: Included in a set of roughly five TRBV segments more frequent in patients than controls were TRBV5-6, TRBV5-1 and TRBV20-1.

Sequencing input: blood. Receptors were obtained from a girl between 5 and 17 years old with multiple sclerosis.

The chain links TRBV9 to TRBJ2-1; possible D gene TRBD2, 5 bases. The tail of the sequence fits TRBJ2-7 better, so the J call may be wrong. There are 17 residues in the CDR3. CDR1 and CDR2 from the germline V gene are SGDLS and YYNGEE. CDR3 loop: CASSVVGRASSYNEQYF. The CDR3 nucleotides are TGTGCCAGCAGCGTAGTCGGTCGCGCTAGCTCCTACAATGAGCAGTACTTC.

This clonotype was seen a handful of times. This chain uses TRBV6-2 or TRBV6-3 with TRBJ2-5; 8 positions match TRBD2. V gave up 8 bases and J gave up 9 bases; unmatched junction bases: 8. Germline V gene data show CDR1 as MNHEY and CDR2 as SVGEGT. The CDR3 consists of 12 residues. CDR3 sequence reads: CASADSGIPQYF. The CDR3, as DNA: TGTGCCAGCGCCGATAGCGGGATTCCCCAGTACTTC.

The CDR3 is CASSLHPGPGNYEQYF. CDR3 bases: TGTGCCAGCAGTTTACACCCGGGACCCGGAAACTACGAGCAGTACTTC. This chain links TRBV27 with TRBJ2-4; possibly TRBD1 or TRBD2 for D (5 bases each). The DNA end favors TRBJ2-7, so the J call may be wrong. This CDR3 is 16 amino acids long. The germline gives CDR1 MNHEY, CDR2 SMNVEV (reference sequence).

The V gene is TRBV28, the J gene TRBJ2-7; 8 bases are a match to TRBD1. The CDR3 spans 13 residues. J was trimmed by 5 bases and V by 6 bases; bases with no gene match: 6. The germline V gene has CDR1 MDHEN and CDR2 SYDVKM. Here the CDR3 reads CASRLPGQDEQYF. In DNA, the CDR3 is TGTGCCAGCAGATTACCGGGACAGGACGAGCAGTACTTC. Drawing the rest from reference TRBV28 and TRBJ2-7, the complete variable domain is DVKVTQSSRYLVKRTGEKVFLECVQDMDHENMFWYRQDPGLGLRLIYFSYDVKMKEKGDIPEGYSVSREKKERFSLILESASTNQTSMYLCASRLPGQDEQYFGPGTRLTVT.

This clonotype was detected a few times. The V gene is TRBV27, the J gene TRBJ1-6; TRBD1 agrees at 9 bases. Germline V gene data show CDR1 as MNHEY and CDR2 as SMNVEV (reference sequence). With 6 bases clipped from V and 10 bases from J, the junction kept 16 bases outside the gene matches. CDR3 size: 17 residues. The DNA for the CDR3 is TGTGCCAGCAGCACGCCCGCGGACAGGGGACTAAGATCACCCCTCCACTTT. Translating it yields CASSTPADRGLRSPLHF.

This clonotype turned up a few times. The chain joins TRBV5-1 to TRBJ1-2; perhaps TRBD1 as D (5 bases). V was cut by 0 bases and J by 7 bases, with 16 bases left in between. Germline CDR1 is SGHRS and CDR2 is YFSETQ. The CDR3 totals 15 residues. The CDR3 nucleotides are TGCGCCAGCAGCTTGGAATCCGGGACGGGCTCTGGCTACACCTTC. It translates to CASSLESGTGSGYTF.

This chain joins TRBV4-3 and TRBJ1-2; D is uncertain. Looked up from germline, CDR1 is LGHNA and CDR2 is YSLEER. The germline V and J ends were trimmed by 0 bases and 8 bases, with 7 bases remaining between them. This CDR3 contains 12 residues. The DNA of the CDR3 is TGCGCCAGCAGCCAAGATTTCGCAGGCTACACCTTC. Translating gives CASSQDFAGYTF.

This clonotype has just a few counts. The genes are TRBV11-2 and TRBJ2-3; TRBD2 is a possible D gene (5 bases). Germline V CDR1 and CDR2: SGHAT, FQNNGV. CDR3 size: 14 residues. Trimming shortened V by 8 bases and J by 1 base, and 13 bases separated the two germline ends. This CDR3 is CASGKSGRTDTQYF. The DNA of the CDR3 is TGTGCCAGCGGAAAAAGCGGTCGCACAGATACGCAGTATTTT.

This chain uses TRBV12-3 or TRBV12-4 with TRBJ1-1, with D maybe TRBD1 (5 bases). The CDR3 is 12 amino acids. Between the trimmed V and J ends, which lost 5 bases and 5 bases, there was a span of 9 bases. The CDR3 nucleotides are TGTGCCAGCAGTCCGGGACTGACTGAAGCTTTCTTT. Translation gives CASSPGLTEAFF.

In DNA form, the CDR3 reads TGCAGCGTCTTCGGGACACAAACTTCTCGAGAGACCCAGTACTTC. The encoded protein is CSVFGTQTSRETQYF. This sequence joins TRBV29-1 and TRBJ2-5, with D possibly matching TRBD1 (6 bases). Germline lookup yields CDR1 SQVTM and CDR2 ANQGSEA. V was pared by 6 bases and J by 4 bases, with 21 bases between. CDR3 size: 15 residues.

This clonotype has at least ten counts. This chain uses TRBV6-5 with TRBJ2-1; 9 nucleotides line up with TRBD2. This CDR3 region has 12 residues. Trimming cost V 10 bases and J 9 bases; bases outside gene matches: 7. The germline gives CDR1 MNHEY, CDR2 SVGAGI. CDR3 DNA sequence: TGTGCCACCCGACCGCGGGAGGGTGAGCAGTTCTTC. It translates to CATRPREGEQFF.

V usage is TRBV10-3 and J usage is TRBJ2-1; D is uncertain. CDR1 and CDR2 from the germline V gene are ENHRY and SYGVKD. V was trimmed by 7 bases and J by 1 base, leaving 14 bases between them. The CDR3 totals 15 residues. CDR3 amino acids: CAITGSAGSYNEQFF. The CDR3 nucleotides read TGTGCCATCACGGGCTCCGCAGGATCCTACAATGAGCAGTTCTTC.

This clonotype has just a few counts. V and J are TRBV29-1 and TRBJ2-3; either TRBD1 or TRBD2 may fit D (5 bases each). V gave up 0 bases and J gave up 11 bases, with 15 bases separating them. The germline CDR1 and CDR2 sequences are SQVTM and ANQGSEA. CDR3 length: 13 amino acids. Here the CDR3 DNA reads TGCAGCGTTGAAGATCAGGCAGGGACGAAGCAGTATTTT. This sequence encodes CSVEDQAGTKQYF.

The rearrangement joins TRBV5-1 to TRBJ2-1; 8 bases are a match to TRBD1. With 6 bases clipped from V and 4 bases from J, the junction kept 6 bases outside the gene matches. This CDR3 is built from 14 residues. Germline V gene sequence: CDR1 SGHRS, CDR2 YFSETQ. CDR3 sequence reads: CASTPGTGYNEQFF. The CDR3 nucleotides are TGCGCCAGCACCCCCGGGACAGGTTACAATGAGCAGTTCTTC.

This sequence joins TRBV27 and TRBJ2-5, with D tentatively TRBD1 (5 bases). Germline CDR1 is MNHEY and CDR2 is SMNVEV (reference sequence). Trimming cost V 0 bases and J 0 bases, with 8 bases left between them. The CDR3 length is 15 residues. In DNA, the CDR3 is TGTGCCAGCAGTTTATCAGGGGTATACCAAGAGACCCAGTACTTC. Protein: CASSLSGVYQETQYF.

In its sample, this clonotype was seen a few times. The chain links TRBV28 to TRBJ2-1; TRBD1 matches 8 bases. Germline trimming cut 6 bases from V and 0 bases from J; bases unmatched to any gene: 4. There are 15 residues in the CDR3. From germline, CDR1 is MDHEN and CDR2 SYDVKM. This CDR3 is CASRLQGGSYNEQFF. In DNA form, the CDR3 reads TGTGCCAGCAGATTACAGGGGGGCTCCTACAATGAGCAGTTCTTC.

This clonotype has a handful of counts. The chain joins TRBV9 to TRBJ2-1, with D possibly being TRBD2 (6 bases). V dropped 2 bases and J dropped 4 bases, with 7 bases sitting between them. Germline CDR1 reads SGDLS; CDR2 reads YYNGEE. This CDR3 is built from 13 residues. This CDR3 reads CASSVSGYNEQFF. For the CDR3, the DNA is TGTGCCAGCAGCGTTAGCGGATACAATGAGCAGTTCTTC.

The chain links TRBV6-5 to TRBJ2-3, with D hard to call. Germline V CDR1 and CDR2: MNHEY, SVGAGI. This CDR3 has 14 residues. The V gene lost 6 bases and the J gene lost 6 bases, with 16 bases spanning the gap. The CDR3 sequence is CASRPPDPSDTQYF. In DNA form, the CDR3 reads TGTGCCAGCAGACCTCCTGACCCCTCGGATACGCAGTATTTT.

The gene calls are TRBV9 and TRBJ2-1; possible D gene TRBD1, 6 bases. This CDR3 is 18 amino acids long. Germline CDR1 and CDR2: SGDLS and YYNGEE. Trimming removed 0 bases at V and 4 bases at J, with 20 bases between. The DNA for the CDR3 is TGTGCCAGCAGCGTAGATTGGTGGGCCAGGGGAACGTACAATGAGCAGTTCTTC. Translation gives CASSVDWWARGTYNEQFF.

This rearrangement joins TRBV27 to TRBJ1-1, with TRBD1 matching over 8 bases. This CDR3 contains 15 residues. In germline, CDR1 is MNHEY, CDR2 SMNVEV (reference sequence). V lost 5 bases and J lost 5; bases outside the gene matches: 10. Here the CDR3 DNA reads TGTGCCAGCAGTCCCCGGACAGGGAGGGTGACTGAAGCTTTCTTT. Residues: CASSPRTGRVTEAFF.